These 20 T cell receptor beta chains were all obtained from the same sample, sequenced in a study of Tregs in tolerant kidney transplant recipients. Using immunoSEQ multiplex PCR, the repertoire was profiled, and TCRdb retains in-frame clones only, with some absent. The table lists roughly 250,000 clones, about 86% of them singletons, with over 0.5% in the top ten. The sample taken for sequencing was CD4+ T cells from blood. The receptors shown here come from a human donor in good health.

In this sample, this clone turned up once. The CDR3 region has the DNA TGTGCCAGCAGCTTGGATCAGGGGAGGAATGGCTACACCTTC. This codes for CASSLDQGRNGYTF. The V call is TRBV5-4, the J call TRBJ1-2; maybe TRBD1 (6 bases). Germline V lookup: CDR1 SGHNT, CDR2 YYREEE (reference sequence). This CDR3 spans 14 amino acids. Trimming stripped 0 bases from V and 6 bases from J, with 12 bases between.

CDR3: CASSQEIWGKPYNSPLHF. CDR3 in DNA: TGTGCCAGCAGCCAAGAAATATGGGGTAAGCCCTATAATTCACCCCTCCACTTT. The chain links TRBV4-2 to TRBJ1-6, with D uncertain. Germline V CDR1 and CDR2: LGHNA, YNFKEQ. CDR3 length: 18 amino acids. Trimming shortened V by 0 bases and J by 2 bases, and 14 bases separated the two germline ends.

This chain's CDR3 is CASTRTGAYGYTF. The CDR3 DNA is TGTGCCAGCACCCGGACAGGGGCATATGGCTACACCTTC. V gene TRBV27 combines with J gene TRBJ1-2; 9 positions match TRBD1. J lost 5 bases, V lost 7 bases, and 5 bases had no gene match. The CDR3 length is 13 residues. Germline CDR1 is MNHEY and CDR2 is SMNVEV (reference sequence).

The rearrangement uses TRBV6-5 and TRBJ1-1; D gene ambiguous. V lost 6 bases and J 8 bases, leaving 13 bases between the germline ends. The CDR3 runs to 12 residues. The germline gives CDR1 MNHEY, CDR2 SVGAGI. CDR3 protein: CASSRSGDEAFF. The CDR3 DNA reads TGTGCCAGCAGCAGAAGCGGTGACGAAGCTTTCTTT.

The chain links TRBV7-2 to TRBJ2-1; D unclear. CDR3 size: 11 residues. V lost 3 bases to trimming and J lost 15 bases, with 12 bases between them. Germline-derived CDR1 and CDR2 are SGHTA and FQGNSA. The CDR3 here is CASSFRMWPFF. CDR3 coding DNA: TGTGCCAGCAGCTTTAGAATGTGGCCGTTCTTC.

This clone is a singleton in its sample. The V call is TRBV18, the J call TRBJ1-5; the D is unclear. Trimming took off 3 bases at V and 7 bases at J, with 10 bases between the two ends. The CDR3 runs 13 residues. CDR1 and CDR2 from the germline V gene are KGHSH and LQKENI. The CDR3, as DNA: TGTGCCAGCTCACCCTCGAGGGAACAGCCCCAGCATTTT. As protein: CASSPSREQPQHF.

This chain joins TRBV11-3 and TRBJ1-1; no definite D call. CDR1 and CDR2 (germline): SGHNT, YENEEA. This CDR3 is 13 amino acids long. V lost 3 bases to trimming and J lost 1 base, with 6 bases between them. The CDR3 protein is CASSFYENTEAFF. The CDR3 DNA follows: TGTGCCAGCAGCTTCTACGAGAACACTGAAGCTTTCTTT.

This chain uses TRBV7-3 with TRBJ2-2, with 9 bases that match TRBD1. Germline assignment: CDR1 SGHTA and CDR2 FQGTGA. The CDR3 contains 16 residues. After removal of 3 bases from V and 6 bases from J, the junction contained 8 bases not matched to a gene. The CDR3 protein is CASSFTGTGRAGELFF. CDR3 bases: TGTGCCAGCAGCTTTACCGGGACAGGGCGCGCCGGGGAGCTGTTTTTT.

This chain uses TRBV5-1 with TRBJ2-5, with 13 bases that match TRBD2. Germline CDR1 SGHRS, CDR2 YFSETQ. CDR3 length: 16 amino acids. V dropped 4 bases and J dropped 0; count of bases not matched to a gene: 3. CDR3 bases: TGCGCCAGCAGCACGGGACTAGCGGGGTACCAAGAGACCCAGTACTTC. This gives the protein CASSTGLAGYQETQYF.

The chain links TRBV27 to TRBJ1-5; 7 bases agree with TRBD1. V was pared by 6 bases and J by 5 bases, with 10 bases of the junction left unmatched. Germline V CDR1 and CDR2: MNHEY, SMNVEV (reference sequence). This CDR3 contains 15 residues. The chain's CDR3 is CASSPSTGVDQPQHF. The CDR3 coding sequence is TGTGCCAGCAGCCCTTCAACAGGGGTGGATCAGCCCCAGCATTTT.

The rearrangement joins TRBV4-2 to TRBJ2-3; D is tentatively TRBD1 or TRBD2 (5 bases each). This CDR3 is built from 18 residues. V shed 1 base and J shed 1 base, with 18 bases lying between them. The germline CDR1 and CDR2 sequences are LGHNA and YNFKEQ. The CDR3, as DNA: TGTGCCAGCAGCCAAGGGGACGTTATGGCGGTGGGCACAGATACGCAGTATTTT. This encodes CASSQGDVMAVGTDTQYF.

The chain is built from TRBV7-3 and TRBJ1-2; 7 positions match TRBD1. The CDR3 is 15 residues long. Germline CDR1 is SGHTA and CDR2 is FQGTGA. The V and J ends lost 2 bases and 5 bases, in that order; junction bases with no gene match: 8. The CDR3 is CASSLEGASIYGYTF. The CDR3 nucleotides are TGTGCCAGCAGCTTAGAGGGGGCGAGCATTTATGGCTACACCTTC.

The genes are TRBV5-4 and TRBJ2-1; 7 positions match TRBD1. This CDR3 is 14 amino acids long. Losses at the gene ends were 5 bases for V and 6 bases for J; bases not matched to a gene: 8. Germline CDR1 SGHNT, CDR2 YYREEE (reference sequence). CDR3 in amino acids: CASRTGTVLNEQFF. The CDR3 DNA sequence: TGTGCCAGCAGAACCGGGACAGTACTCAATGAGCAGTTCTTC.

This sequence joins TRBV29-1 and TRBJ2-5; no clear D gene. V was trimmed by 4 bases and J by 2 bases, leaving 5 bases between them. Germline values: CDR1 SQVTM, CDR2 ANQGSEA. The CDR3 totals 11 residues. This chain's CDR3 is CSVARQETQYF. The CDR3 bases are TGCAGCGTTGCAAGGCAAGAGACCCAGTACTTC.

The chain combines TRBV6-5 with TRBJ1-1, with TRBD1 as a possible D gene (6 bases). Trimming took 5 bases from V and 4 from J, leaving 14 bases between them. CDR3 size: 14 residues. The germline gives CDR1 MNHEY, CDR2 SVGAGI. CDR3 amino acids: CASSEGGHSTEAFF. CDR3 bases: TGTGCCAGCAGTGAGGGGGGGCATAGCACTGAAGCTTTCTTT.

The chain joins TRBV6-1 to TRBJ2-5; 14 nucleotides line up with TRBD2. Germline CDR1 is MNHNS and CDR2 is SASEGT. The V gene end was trimmed by 2 bases and the J gene end by 2 bases; junction bases not matched to a gene: 10. The CDR3 has 19 amino acids. The CDR3 nucleotides read TGTGCCAGCAGTGAACTGCCGACTAGCGGGGGGGCGCGGCAAGAGACCCAGTACTTC. Protein product: CASSELPTSGGARQETQYF.

This sequence joins TRBV11-2 and TRBJ2-5; TRBD2 matches 8 bases. V was clipped by 3 bases and J by 5 bases; unmatched bases: 5. The CDR3 consists of 14 residues. Looked up from germline, CDR1 is SGHAT and CDR2 is FQNNGV. As DNA, the CDR3 is TGTGCCAGCAGCTTTCGGGGGGGCCTTGAGACCCAGTACTTC. As protein: CASSFRGGLETQYF.

CDR3 nucleotides: TGTGCCAGCACAGAGTCTTGGAATCAGCCCCAGCATTTT. It encodes CASTESWNQPQHF. The chain joins TRBV18 to TRBJ1-5; D unresolved. Germline V CDR1 and CDR2: KGHSH, LQKENI. The CDR3 spans 13 residues. Deletions cut 8 bases from V and 4 bases from J, with 12 bases between.

V usage is TRBV6-1 and J usage is TRBJ1-5; 9 nucleotides match TRBD1. CDR1 is MNHNS, CDR2 SASEGT, per germline. This CDR3 contains 14 residues. J was trimmed by 7 bases and V by 2 bases; bases with no gene match: 3. CDR3 amino acids: CASSEPGQGQPQHF. The CDR3 nucleotides are TGTGCCAGCAGTGAACCGGGACAGGGCCAGCCCCAGCATTTT.

The chain employs TRBV5-1 and TRBJ2-1; 8 nucleotides agree with TRBD2. The germline CDR1 and CDR2 sequences are SGHRS and YFSETQ. This CDR3 has 16 residues. Trimming removed 4 bases from V and 4 bases from J; junction bases left unmatched: 10. CDR3: CASSLDLAGSYNEQFF. Written as DNA, the CDR3 is TGCGCCAGCAGCCTCGACTTAGCGGGAAGTTACAATGAGCAGTTCTTC.